This T cell receptor (beta chain) was captured in a study of T-cell reconstitution after alpha-beta-depleted transplantation in children. Whole-study results and caveats: A year post-transplant, T-cell counts and diversity derived mostly from newly produced T cells. Expanded graft clones, several hundred of them, were reportedly the source of alpha-beta T cells about two months after transplant.

Only a few counts were recorded for this clonotype. No antigen is known for it. There are 16 residues in the CDR3. Germline V gene sequence: CDR1 MGHRA, CDR2 YSYEKL. Between the trimmed V and J ends, which lost 1 base and 5 bases, there was a span of 17 bases. It was with unique molecular identifiers that the TCRbeta library was prepared. TCRdb called the PCR reads again in MiXCR, with one record for every CDR3 protein. The table records under 50,000 distinct CDR3 sequences, 40% to 60% of them present only once. The sequence was obtained from a boy younger than two with SCID, due to receive a stem cell transplant. Sample: peripheral blood, taken before TCRalphabeta/CD19-depleted stem cell transplant. This chain uses TRBV4-1 with TRBJ2-5; unclear D gene. CDR3 sequence: CASSQAPSYGSETQYF. As DNA, the CDR3 is TGCGCCAGCAGCCAAGCTCCTAGTTATGGAAGTGAGACCCAGTACTTC.